The text below deals with one T cell receptor beta chain. Its target is not known. This sample was taken from a study of cytomegalovirus exposure and HLA in healthy donors. Study-level points and caveats: Per a later analysis, roughly 17,000 TCR beta sequences showed association with HLA alleles at 0.05 false discovery rate.

This PCR relied on a set of 60 Vbeta primers and 13 Jbeta primers. Profiled with immunoSEQ multiplex PCR; TCRdb holds only in-frame clones, not every one. The sample consists of 150,000 to 200,000 clones, about four fifths of them appearing once. The material sequenced was PBMCs. This receptor was obtained from a woman aged 25 to 39 in good health and CMV-seropositive.

The CDR3 nucleotides are TGCGCCAGCAGTATAGAGGGGGGGAAGCAACTGTTTTTT. Translated: CASSIEGGKQLFF. This chain links TRBV5-1 with TRBJ1-4, with D perhaps TRBD1 (6 bases). V was pared by 5 bases and J by 12 bases, with 17 bases between. This CDR3 is 13 amino acids long. Germline V lookup: CDR1 SGHRS, CDR2 YFSETQ.